Below are 20 T cell receptor beta chains sequenced from a single sample in a study of T cells in Graves' hyperthyroidism and ophthalmopathy. It was RNA transcripts that yielded the amplified TCR beta CDR3 regions. A set of HTBI primers served as the primers for a first-round RT-PCR of the TCR CDR3. TCRdb passed the multiplex PCR reads through MiXCR, listing each CDR3 protein once. The sample lists over 450,000 distinct CDR3 sequences, about 15% occurring once. Material: blood. Receptors originate from a woman aged 18-29 years with Graves' ophthalmopathy.

This rearrangement joins TRBV27 to TRBJ1-6; TRBD1 matches at 10 bases. CDR1 and CDR2 from the germline V gene are MNHEY and SMNVEV (reference sequence). This CDR3 contains 17 residues. The V and J ends lost 7 bases and 0 bases, in that order; junction bases with no gene match: 6. CDR3 nucleotides: TGTGCCAGCAAACCGGGACAGGGGAGCTCCTATAATTCACCCCTCCACTTT. It translates to CASKPGQGSSYNSPLHF.

This clonotype was counted between two and nine times. This rearrangement joins TRBV28 to TRBJ2-1, with 13 bases identical to TRBD2. Unmatched junction bases numbered 19, after V lost 5 bases and J lost 6 bases. The CDR3 totals 20 residues. CDR1 and CDR2 (germline): MDHEN, SYDVKM. The DNA of the CDR3 is TGTGCCAGCAGTCCTAGGGGGCTTGGGACTAGCGGGATCGAGATCAATGAGCAGTTCTTC. It specifies CASSPRGLGTSGIEINEQFF.

This clonotype showed up many times. The chain joins TRBV6-1 to TRBJ1-1; TRBD1 matches at 10 bases. The CDR3 has 15 residues. CDR1 is MNHNS, CDR2 SASEGT, per germline. V trimming: 6 bases; J trimming: 0 bases; junction bases outside the gene matches: 4. CDR3 DNA sequence: TGTGCCAGCAGCCCAGACAGGGGGCTGAACACTGAAGCTTTCTTT. Protein product: CASSPDRGLNTEAFF.

This clonotype was observed at least ten times. V and J are TRBV20-1 and TRBJ1-5; D is possibly TRBD1 (5 bases). The V end was cut by 6 bases, the J end by 11 bases, with 14 bases between. This CDR3 comprises 11 residues. CDR1 and CDR2 from the germline V gene are DFQATT and SNEGSKA (reference sequence). The CDR3 coding sequence is TGCAGTGCCACCTCAGGGCGGTCCCAGCATTTT. Its translation: CSATSGRSQHF.

The gene calls are TRBV28 and TRBJ2-7; D is possibly TRBD2 (7 bases). V lost 5 bases and J lost 6, with 23 bases in between. The CDR3 spans 16 residues. The germline V gene has CDR1 MDHEN and CDR2 SYDVKM. CDR3 sequence reads: CASSPSVSGARGEQYF. The CDR3 nucleotides read TGTGCCAGCAGTCCTAGCGTCAGCGGGGCCAGGGGCGAGCAGTACTTC.

The V call is TRBV20-1, the J call TRBJ1-2, with D possibly being TRBD1 (6 bases). This CDR3 spans 14 amino acids. The V end lost 0 bases, the J end lost 4 bases, and 12 bases lay between the germline ends. Germline V gene data show CDR1 as DFQATT and CDR2 as SNEGSKA (reference sequence). The CDR3 DNA sequence: TGCAGTGCTAGAGACCAGGGGATCCCCTATGGCTACACCTTC. Translated: CSARDQGIPYGYTF.

A few counts support this clonotype. V is TRBV4-1 and J is TRBJ2-1; unclear D gene. Germline CDR1 and CDR2: MGHRA and YSYEKL. V was clipped by 6 bases and J by 0 bases, with 15 bases between them. This CDR3 is built from 16 residues. The CDR3 coding sequence is TGCGCCAGCAGTGATTATGGAGTCACCTCCTACAATGAGCAGTTCTTC. Residues: CASSDYGVTSYNEQFF.

In this sample, this clonotype turned up many times. V and J are TRBV5-8 and TRBJ1-1; a weak D match, TRBD1 (5 bases). Trimming stripped 4 bases from V and 4 bases from J, with 17 bases between. Germline-derived CDR1 and CDR2 are SGHTS and YDEGEE. The CDR3 has 15 residues. Here the CDR3 DNA reads TGTGCCAGCAGCCGAGGGGACTCCCTGAGCACTGAAGCTTTCTTT. This codes for CASSRGDSLSTEAFF.

The genes are TRBV7-2 and TRBJ2-5, with D unclear. Trimming left V 6 bases short and J 1 base short, with 9 bases between. The CDR3 consists of 13 residues. CDR1 is SGHTA, CDR2 FQGNSA, per germline. DNA of the CDR3: TGTGCCAGCAGACCGACACTCCAAGAGACCCAGTACTTC. Protein: CASRPTLQETQYF.

This clonotype was observed a few times. The rearrangement uses TRBV19 and TRBJ2-2; TRBD1 matches at 8 bases. The V gene end was trimmed by 8 bases and the J gene end by 5 bases; junction bases not matched to a gene: 7. Germline-derived CDR1 and CDR2 are LNHDA and SQIVND (reference sequence). The CDR3 loop spans 14 amino acids. CDR3 amino acids: CASGTRTGTGELFF. The CDR3 nucleotides read TGTGCCAGTGGGACGAGGACAGGGACCGGGGAGCTGTTTTTT.

The sample holds many counts of this clonotype. The chain has TRBV5-1 and TRBJ2-1; 8 nucleotides align to TRBD2. CDR1 and CDR2 from the germline V gene are SGHRS and YFSETQ. Trimming removed 4 bases from V and 1 base from J; junction bases left unmatched: 4. The CDR3 extends over 15 amino acids. The CDR3 sequence is CASSPQRGSYNEQFF. CDR3 nucleotides: TGCGCCAGCAGCCCACAGCGGGGGTCCTACAATGAGCAGTTCTTC.

This clonotype was counted once. The chain recombines TRBV5-1 with TRBJ1-6, with 11 nucleotides matching TRBD1. The CDR3 is made up of 15 amino acids. V trimming: 4 bases; J trimming: 7 bases; junction bases outside the gene matches: 4. The germline V gene encodes CDR1 SGHRS and CDR2 YFSETQ. The CDR3 nucleotides read TGCGCCAGCAGCCTGGGACAGGGGGGCAATTCACCCCTCCACTTT. Translating gives CASSLGQGGNSPLHF.

J is TRBJ2-1 and V is TRBV5-1; D may be TRBD1 or TRBD2 (5 bases each). Germline CDR1 is SGHRS and CDR2 is YFSETQ. This CDR3 spans 13 amino acids. The germline V and J ends were trimmed by 6 bases and 5 bases, with 12 bases remaining between them. The CDR3 region is CASTLGTDNEQFF. CDR3 nucleotide sequence: TGCGCCAGCACCCTTGGGACGGACAATGAGCAGTTCTTC.

This clonotype was found many times. The chain combines TRBV7-9 with TRBJ2-3, with 8 bases aligning to TRBD2. The CDR3 consists of 17 residues. Per the germline V gene, CDR1 is SEHNR and CDR2 is FQNEAQ (reference sequence). V trimming: 5 bases; J trimming: 2 bases; junction bases outside the gene matches: 12. The CDR3 DNA sequence: TGTGCCAGCAGCCCCGGGGCCACTAGCGGCGACACAGATACGCAGTATTTT. It specifies CASSPGATSGDTDTQYF.

The chain employs TRBV6-2 or TRBV6-3 and TRBJ2-2; TRBD1 matches 8 bases. The CDR3 totals 15 residues. Germline CDR1 and CDR2: MNHEY and SVGEGT. With 0 bases clipped from V and 3 bases from J, the junction kept 0 bases outside the gene matches. The CDR3 loop is CASSYSRGHTGELFF. The CDR3 coding sequence is TGTGCCAGCAGTTACTCCAGGGGGCACACCGGGGAGCTGTTTTTT.

This clonotype was detected many times. V usage is TRBV12-3 or TRBV12-4 and J usage is TRBJ1-5; D might be TRBD1 (6 bases). V was cut by 3 bases and J by 2 bases, with 20 bases left in between. The CDR3 extends over 18 amino acids. The CDR3 bases are TGTGCCAGCAGTTTGGAATTCACCCAGGGGTTTGGCAATCAGCCCCAGCATTTT. Its protein product is CASSLEFTQGFGNQPQHF.

This rearrangement joins TRBV5-1 to TRBJ1-1, with no clear D. V gave up 1 base and J gave up 11 bases, with 15 bases separating them. The CDR3 runs to 13 residues. Germline V gene lookup returns CDR1 SGHRS and CDR2 YFSETQ. The CDR3 spells CASSLLVPPGAFF. DNA for the CDR3: TGCGCCAGCAGCTTGTTGGTCCCACCTGGGGCTTTCTTT.

For this clonotype: A read error may account for a junction end that differs from germline. V and J are TRBV2 and TRBJ2-1, with D tentatively TRBD1 (5 bases). Looked up from germline, CDR1 is SNHLY and CDR2 is FYNNEI. The CDR3 has 16 residues. CDR3 nucleotides: TGCGCCAGCAGGGCAAGCCGGAAAAGCTCCTACAATGACCAGTTCTTC. Its protein is CASRASRKSSYNDQFF.

This clonotype has only a few counts. The chain has TRBV10-3 and TRBJ2-5, with D unclear. Deletions cut 1 base from V and 4 bases from J, with 10 bases between. The CDR3 is 14 residues long. Germline V CDR1 and CDR2: ENHRY, SYGVKD. The CDR3 sequence is CAISELWDGETQYF. The DNA for the CDR3 is TGTGCCATCAGTGAGTTGTGGGATGGAGAGACCCAGTACTTC.

In its sample, this clonotype was seen many times. The CDR3 DNA is TGTGCCACCAGCAGATTCCGTGATACGCAGTATTTT. Translation: CATSRFRDTQYF. The chain combines TRBV15 with TRBJ2-3; D call uncertain. This CDR3 has 12 amino acids. In germline, CDR1 is LNHNV, CDR2 YYDKDF (reference sequence). V lost 2 bases to trimming and J lost 6 bases, with 6 bases between them.